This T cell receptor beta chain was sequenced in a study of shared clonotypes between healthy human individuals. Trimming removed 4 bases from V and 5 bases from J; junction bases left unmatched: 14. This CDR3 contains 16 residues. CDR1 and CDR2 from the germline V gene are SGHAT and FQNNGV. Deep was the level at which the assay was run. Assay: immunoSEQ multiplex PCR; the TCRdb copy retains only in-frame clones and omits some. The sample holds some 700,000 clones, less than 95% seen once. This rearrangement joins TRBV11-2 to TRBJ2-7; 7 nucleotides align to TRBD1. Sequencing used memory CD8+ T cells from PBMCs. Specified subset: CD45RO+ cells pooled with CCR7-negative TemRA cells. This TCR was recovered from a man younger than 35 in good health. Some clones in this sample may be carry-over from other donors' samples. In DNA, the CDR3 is TGTGCCAGCAGCTCCCGGACAGGTCGGAAGCTAAACGAGCAGTACTTC. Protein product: CASSSRTGRKLNEQYF.